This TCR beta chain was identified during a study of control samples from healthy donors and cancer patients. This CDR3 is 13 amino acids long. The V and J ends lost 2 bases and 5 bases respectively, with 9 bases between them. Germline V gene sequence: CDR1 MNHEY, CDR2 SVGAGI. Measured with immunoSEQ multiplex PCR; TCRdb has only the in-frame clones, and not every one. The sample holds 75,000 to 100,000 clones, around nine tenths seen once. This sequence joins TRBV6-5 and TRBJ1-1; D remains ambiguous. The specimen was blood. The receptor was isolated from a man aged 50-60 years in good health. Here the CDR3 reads CASSYHGSTEAFF. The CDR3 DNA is TGTGCCAGCAGTTACCACGGGTCTACTGAAGCTTTCTTT.